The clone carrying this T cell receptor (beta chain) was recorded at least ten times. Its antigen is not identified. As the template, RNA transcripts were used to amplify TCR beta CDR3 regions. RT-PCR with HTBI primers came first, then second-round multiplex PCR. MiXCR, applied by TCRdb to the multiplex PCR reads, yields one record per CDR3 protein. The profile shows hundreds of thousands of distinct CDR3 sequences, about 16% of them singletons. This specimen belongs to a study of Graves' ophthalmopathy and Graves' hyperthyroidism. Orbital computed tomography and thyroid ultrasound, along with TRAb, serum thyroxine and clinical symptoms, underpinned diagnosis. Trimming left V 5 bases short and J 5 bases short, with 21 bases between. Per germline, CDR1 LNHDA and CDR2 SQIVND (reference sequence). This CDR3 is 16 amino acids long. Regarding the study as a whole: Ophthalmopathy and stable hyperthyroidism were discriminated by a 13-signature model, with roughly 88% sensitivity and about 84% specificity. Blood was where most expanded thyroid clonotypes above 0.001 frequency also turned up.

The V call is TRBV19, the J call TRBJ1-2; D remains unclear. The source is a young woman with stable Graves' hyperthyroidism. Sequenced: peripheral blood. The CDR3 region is CASSPQTRSTRYGYTF. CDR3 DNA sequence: TGTGCCAGTAGTCCACAAACCAGGTCCACTAGGTATGGCTACACCTTC.